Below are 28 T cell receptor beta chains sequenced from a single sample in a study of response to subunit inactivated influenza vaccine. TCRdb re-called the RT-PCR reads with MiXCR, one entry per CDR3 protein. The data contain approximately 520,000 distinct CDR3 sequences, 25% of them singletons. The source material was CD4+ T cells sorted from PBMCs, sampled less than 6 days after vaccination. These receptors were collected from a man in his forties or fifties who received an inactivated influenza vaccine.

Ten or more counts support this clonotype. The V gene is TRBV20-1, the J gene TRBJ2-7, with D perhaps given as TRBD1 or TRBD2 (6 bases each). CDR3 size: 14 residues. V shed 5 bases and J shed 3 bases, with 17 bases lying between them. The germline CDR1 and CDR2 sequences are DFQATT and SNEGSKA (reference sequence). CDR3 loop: CSAPNVRGHYEQYF. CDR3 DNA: TGCAGTGCTCCCAACGTCCGGGGGCACTACGAGCAGTACTTC.

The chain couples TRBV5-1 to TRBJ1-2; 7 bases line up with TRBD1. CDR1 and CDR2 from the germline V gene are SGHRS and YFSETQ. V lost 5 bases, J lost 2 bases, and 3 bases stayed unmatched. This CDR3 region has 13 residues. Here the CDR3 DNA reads TGCGCCAGCAGGACAGGGTCCAACTATGGCTACACCTTC. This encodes CASRTGSNYGYTF. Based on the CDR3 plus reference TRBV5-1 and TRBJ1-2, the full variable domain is KAGVTQTPRYLIKTRGQQVTLSCSPISGHRSVSWYQQTPGQGLQFLFEYFSETQRNKGNFPGRFSGRQFSNSRSEMNVSTLELGDSALYLCASRTGSNYGYTFGSGTRLTVV.

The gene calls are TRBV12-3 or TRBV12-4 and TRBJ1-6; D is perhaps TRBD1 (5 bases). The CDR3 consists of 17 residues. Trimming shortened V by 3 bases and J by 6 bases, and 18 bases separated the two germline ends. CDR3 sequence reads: CASSLGTFSYSNSPLHF. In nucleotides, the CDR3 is TGTGCCAGCAGTTTGGGGACCTTCAGTTATAGTAATTCACCCCTCCACTTT.

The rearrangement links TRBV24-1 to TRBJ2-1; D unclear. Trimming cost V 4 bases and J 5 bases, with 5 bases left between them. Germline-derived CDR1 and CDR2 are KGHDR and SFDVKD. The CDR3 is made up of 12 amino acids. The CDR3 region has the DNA TGTGCCACCAGTGAGGTTAACAATGAGCAGTTCTTC. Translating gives CATSEVNNEQFF.

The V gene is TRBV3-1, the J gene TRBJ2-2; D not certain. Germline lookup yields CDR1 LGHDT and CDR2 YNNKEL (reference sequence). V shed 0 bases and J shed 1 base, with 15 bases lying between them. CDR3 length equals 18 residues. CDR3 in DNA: TGTGCCAGCAGCCAAGAGGGGAAATTGAGAGGGAACACCGGGGAGCTGTTTTTT. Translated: CASSQEGKLRGNTGELFF.

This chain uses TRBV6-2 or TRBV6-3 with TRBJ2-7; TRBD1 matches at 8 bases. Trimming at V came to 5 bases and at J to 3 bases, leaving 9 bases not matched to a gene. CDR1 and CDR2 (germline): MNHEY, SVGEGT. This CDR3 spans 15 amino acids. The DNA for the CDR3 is TGTGCCAGCAGTGACCGGACAGGGCGGGACTACGAGCAGTACTTC. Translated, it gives CASSDRTGRDYEQYF.

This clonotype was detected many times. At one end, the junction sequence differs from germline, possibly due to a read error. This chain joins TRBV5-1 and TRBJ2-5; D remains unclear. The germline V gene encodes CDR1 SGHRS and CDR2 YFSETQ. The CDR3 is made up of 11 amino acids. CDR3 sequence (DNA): TGTGCCAGCAGTACCCAAGAGACCCAGTACTTC. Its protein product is CASSTQETQYF.

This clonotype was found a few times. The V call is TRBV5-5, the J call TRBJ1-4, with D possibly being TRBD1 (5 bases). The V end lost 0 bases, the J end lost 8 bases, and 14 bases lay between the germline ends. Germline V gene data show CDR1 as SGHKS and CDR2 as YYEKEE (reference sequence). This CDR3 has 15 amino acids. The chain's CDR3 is CASSLEAGPEEKLFF. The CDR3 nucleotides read TGTGCCAGCAGCTTGGAAGCAGGGCCTGAGGAAAAACTGTTTTTT.

Here the CDR3 reads CASSLASGTGATSWVVYEQFF. CDR3 in DNA: TGCGCCAGCAGCTTGGCCTCCGGGACAGGCGCTACTAGTTGGGTGGTCTATGAGCAGTTCTTC. This chain connects TRBV5-1 to TRBJ2-1; TRBD1 aligns across 8 bases. The CDR3 sequence is 21 residues long. Germline V gene data show CDR1 as SGHRS and CDR2 as YFSETQ. The ends lost 0 bases at V and 8 bases at J; junction bases unmatched: 25.

CDR3 in amino acids: CSVRRDTSGRATGEQYF. The CDR3 bases are TGCAGCGTTCGAAGGGACACTAGCGGGAGGGCCACGGGGGAGCAGTACTTC. The V gene is TRBV29-1, the J gene TRBJ2-7, with 13 bases lining up with TRBD2. Unmatched junction bases numbered 17, after V lost 5 bases and J lost 7 bases. Germline V gives CDR1 SQVTM, CDR2 ANQGSEA. The CDR3 is made up of 17 amino acids.

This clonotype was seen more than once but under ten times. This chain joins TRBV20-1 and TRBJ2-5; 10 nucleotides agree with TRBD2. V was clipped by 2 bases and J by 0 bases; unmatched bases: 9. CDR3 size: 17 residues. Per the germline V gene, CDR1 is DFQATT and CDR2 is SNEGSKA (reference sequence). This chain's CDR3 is CSARFTSGKGYQETQYF. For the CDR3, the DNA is TGCAGTGCTAGATTTACTAGCGGGAAGGGATACCAAGAGACCCAGTACTTC.

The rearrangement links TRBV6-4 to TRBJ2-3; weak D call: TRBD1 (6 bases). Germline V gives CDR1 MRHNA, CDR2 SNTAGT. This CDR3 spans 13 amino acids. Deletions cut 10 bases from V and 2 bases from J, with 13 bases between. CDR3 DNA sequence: TGTGCCACCTCACAGGGACACACAGATACGCAGTATTTT. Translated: CATSQGHTDTQYF.

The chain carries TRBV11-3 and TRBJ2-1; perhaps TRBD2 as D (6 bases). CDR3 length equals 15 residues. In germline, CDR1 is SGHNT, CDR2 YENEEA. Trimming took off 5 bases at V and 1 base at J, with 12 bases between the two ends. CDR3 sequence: CASSIGSGSYNEQFF. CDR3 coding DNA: TGTGCCAGCAGCATAGGTAGCGGTTCCTACAATGAGCAGTTCTTC.

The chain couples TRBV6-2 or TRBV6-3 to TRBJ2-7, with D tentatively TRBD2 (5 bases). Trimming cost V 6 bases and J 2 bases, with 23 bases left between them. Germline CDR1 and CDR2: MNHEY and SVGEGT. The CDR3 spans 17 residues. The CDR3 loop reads CASRDVSVRKRPYEQYF. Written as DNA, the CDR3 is TGTGCCAGCAGGGACGTTTCCGTGAGAAAGCGGCCCTACGAGCAGTACTTC.

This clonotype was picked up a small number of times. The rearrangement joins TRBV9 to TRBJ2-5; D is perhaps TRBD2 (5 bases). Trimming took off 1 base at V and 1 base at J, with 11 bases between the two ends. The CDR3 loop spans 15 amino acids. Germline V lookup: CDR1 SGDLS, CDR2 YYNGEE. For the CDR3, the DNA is TGTGCCAGCAGCGTAATGGGAGAAAGCCAAGAGACCCAGTACTTC. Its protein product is CASSVMGESQETQYF. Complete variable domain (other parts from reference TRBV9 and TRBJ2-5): DSGVTQTPKHLITATGQRVTLRCSPRSGDLSVYWYQQSLDQGLQFLIQYYNGEERAKGNILERFSAQQFPDLHSELNLSSLELGDSALYFCASSVMGESQETQYFGPGTRLLVL.

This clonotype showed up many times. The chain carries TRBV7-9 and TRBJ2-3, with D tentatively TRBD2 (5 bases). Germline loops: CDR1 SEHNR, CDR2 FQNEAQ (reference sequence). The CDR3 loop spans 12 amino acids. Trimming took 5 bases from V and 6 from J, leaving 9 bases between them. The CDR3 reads CASSPSGDTQYF. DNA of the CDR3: TGTGCCAGCAGCCCATCGGGGGATACGCAGTATTTT.

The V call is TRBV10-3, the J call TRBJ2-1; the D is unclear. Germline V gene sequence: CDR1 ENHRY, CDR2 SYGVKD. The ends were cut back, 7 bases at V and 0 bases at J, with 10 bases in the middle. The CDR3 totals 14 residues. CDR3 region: CAIMAGSSYNEQFF. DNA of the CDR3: TGTGCCATCATGGCAGGAAGCTCCTACAATGAGCAGTTCTTC.

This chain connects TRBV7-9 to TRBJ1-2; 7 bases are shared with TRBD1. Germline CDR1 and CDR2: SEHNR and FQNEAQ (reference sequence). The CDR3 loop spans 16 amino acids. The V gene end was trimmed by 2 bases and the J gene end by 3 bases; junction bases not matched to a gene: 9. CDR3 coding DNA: TGTGCCAGCAGCTTAATAACAGGGGAAAGGGACTATGGCTACACCTTC. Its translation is CASSLITGERDYGYTF.

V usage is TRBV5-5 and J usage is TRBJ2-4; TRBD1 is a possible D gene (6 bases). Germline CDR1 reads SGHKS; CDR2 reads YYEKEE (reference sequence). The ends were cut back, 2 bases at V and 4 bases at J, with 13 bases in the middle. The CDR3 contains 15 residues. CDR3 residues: CASSFTGGQKNIQYF. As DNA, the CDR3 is TGTGCCAGCAGCTTTACAGGAGGACAGAAAAACATTCAGTACTTC.

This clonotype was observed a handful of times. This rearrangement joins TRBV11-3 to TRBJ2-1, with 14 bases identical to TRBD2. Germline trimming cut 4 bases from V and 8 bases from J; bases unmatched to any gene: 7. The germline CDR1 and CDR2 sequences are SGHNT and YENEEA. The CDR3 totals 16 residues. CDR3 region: CASSYTGTSGSDEQFF. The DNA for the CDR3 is TGTGCCAGCAGCTATACCGGGACTAGCGGGAGTGATGAGCAGTTCTTC.

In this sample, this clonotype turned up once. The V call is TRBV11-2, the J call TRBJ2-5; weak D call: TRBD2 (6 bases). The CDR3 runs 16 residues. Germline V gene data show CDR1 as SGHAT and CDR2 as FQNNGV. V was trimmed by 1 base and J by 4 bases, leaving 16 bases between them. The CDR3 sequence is CASSLGTSPGRETQYF. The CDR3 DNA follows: TGTGCCAGCAGCTTAGGAACTAGCCCGGGCCGAGAGACCCAGTACTTC.

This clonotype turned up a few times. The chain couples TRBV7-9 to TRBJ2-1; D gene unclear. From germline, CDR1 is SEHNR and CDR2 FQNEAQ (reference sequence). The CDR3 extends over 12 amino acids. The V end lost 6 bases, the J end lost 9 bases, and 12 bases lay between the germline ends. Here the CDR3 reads CASSRKFFEQFF. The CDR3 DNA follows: TGTGCCAGCAGTCGAAAGTTCTTTGAGCAGTTCTTC.

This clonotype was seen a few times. DNA of the CDR3: TGTGCCAGCAGTAGACCCGGGACATACAATGAGCAGTTCTTC. The encoded protein is CASSRPGTYNEQFF. This rearrangement joins TRBV27 to TRBJ2-1; maybe TRBD1 (6 bases). Trimming took 5 bases from V and 4 from J, leaving 12 bases between them. There are 14 residues in the CDR3. Germline V gives CDR1 MNHEY, CDR2 SMNVEV (reference sequence).

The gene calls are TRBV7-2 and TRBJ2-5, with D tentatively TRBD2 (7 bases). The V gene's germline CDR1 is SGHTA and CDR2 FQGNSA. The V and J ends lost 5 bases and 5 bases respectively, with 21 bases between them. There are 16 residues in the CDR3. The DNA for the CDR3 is TGTGCCAGCAGCATAAGTGTGGGGGGGCGTTGGGAGACCCAGTACTTC. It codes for CASSISVGGRWETQYF.

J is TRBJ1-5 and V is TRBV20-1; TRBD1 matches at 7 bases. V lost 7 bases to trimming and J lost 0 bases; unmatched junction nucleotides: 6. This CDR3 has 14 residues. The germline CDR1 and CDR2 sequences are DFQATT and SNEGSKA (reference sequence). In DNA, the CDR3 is TGCAGTGTCAGGGGGGGATTTAGCAATCAGCCCCAGCATTTT. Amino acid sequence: CSVRGGFSNQPQHF.

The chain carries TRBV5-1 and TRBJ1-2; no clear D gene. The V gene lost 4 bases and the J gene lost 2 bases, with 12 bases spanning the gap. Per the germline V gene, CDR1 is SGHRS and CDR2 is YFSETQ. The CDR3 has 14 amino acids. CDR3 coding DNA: TGCGCCAGCAGCCCATCCCCAGGAAACTATGGCTACACCTTC. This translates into CASSPSPGNYGYTF.

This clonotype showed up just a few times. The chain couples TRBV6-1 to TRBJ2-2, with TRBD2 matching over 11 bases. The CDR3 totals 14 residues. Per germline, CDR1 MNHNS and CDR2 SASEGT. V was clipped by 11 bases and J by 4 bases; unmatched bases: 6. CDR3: CAVRLAGLTGELFF. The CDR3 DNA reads TGTGCCGTGAGACTAGCGGGGCTCACCGGGGAGCTGTTTTTT.

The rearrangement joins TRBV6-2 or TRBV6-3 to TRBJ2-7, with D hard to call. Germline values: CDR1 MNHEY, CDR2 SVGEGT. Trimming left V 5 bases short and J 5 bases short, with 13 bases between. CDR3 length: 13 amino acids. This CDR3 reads CASSATLYNEQYF. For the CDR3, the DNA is TGTGCCAGCAGTGCGACCTTATACAACGAGCAGTACTTC.